This T cell receptor beta chain stems from a study of human T cells and chemical hapten exposure. The wider study: Alopecia areata, totalis or universalis affected patients, mainly female.

Attachment of unique molecular identifiers to individual cDNA molecules was performed in the library. TCRdb re-called the RACE reads through MiXCR, storing one row per CDR3 protein. The table has some 90,000 distinct CDR3 sequences, about 11% seen once. The table lists this clonotype with many counts. The antigen is not known. Study findings and constraints: Donors in the study had alopecia, meaning their immune response may differ from healthy people's.

Noted time point: patch test 3, about 24 weeks after DPC sensitization. Documented treatment: therapeutic diphenylcyclopropenone sensitization with weekly scalp DPC. This receptor was identified in a woman in her twenties or thirties with alopecia areata. Some clones in this sample may be carry-over from other donors' samples. The sample in question was whole blood, obtained in connection with sensitization to the hapten diphenylcyclopropenone (DPC).

CDR3 amino acids: CASSRGQGYGYTF. CDR3 bases: TGTGCCAGCAGCAGGGGACAGGGGTATGGCTACACCTTC. V and J are TRBV7-2 and TRBJ1-2; 10 positions agree with TRBD1. The junction had 2 bases not matched to a gene; V was cut back by 5 bases and J by 5 bases. Germline CDR1 SGHTA, CDR2 FQGNSA. The CDR3 spans 13 residues.